The rows below give T cell receptor beta chains drawn from one sample of a study of Ad26.COV2.S vaccination and SARS-CoV-2 variants. Using immunoSEQ multiplex PCR, the repertoire was profiled, and TCRdb retains in-frame clones only, with some absent. The table records over 450,000 clones, roughly nine tenths of them present only once. Sequenced material: peripheral blood, taken in a trial of Ad26.COV2.S vaccine versus placebo. Receptors originate from a person aged 18-65 years who received the Ad26.COV2.S COVID-19 vaccine or a placebo. The CDR3 runs from the conserved cysteine through the conserved F or W. The D gene is left open where the match is weak. For some rows the clone size is stated as once, few or many, or as a class when expanded; others skip it.

d_gene,abundance,len,j_gene,v_gene,CDR3nt,CDR3aa
-,few,17,TRBJ2-3,TRBV2,TGTGCCAGCAAGGACCCAAGTCTAGCAGTAGGCACAGATACGCAGTATTTT,CASKDPSLAVGTDTQYF
-,few,13,TRBJ2-7,TRBV10-2,TGCGCCAGCAGTGAGGGCAGAAGCTACGAGCAGTACTTC,CASSEGRSYEQYF
-,-,12,TRBJ1-1,TRBV25-1,TGTGCCAGCCGTTGGGAGAACACTGAAGCTTTCTTT,CASRWENTEAFF
-,-,16,TRBJ2-5,TRBV5-6,TGTGCCAGCAGCTTTCTGGGGGAAACCCCCAAGGAGACCCAGTACTTC,CASSFLGETPKETQYF
TRBD2,-,15,TRBJ2-3,TRBV19,TGTGCCAGTAGTATCTTTAGCGGGGGAACTGATACGCGGTATTTT,CASSIFSGGTDTRYF
-,-,19,TRBJ2-4,TRBV2,TGTGCCAGCAGGGAGGGATCCCCTTCCCGCTTCATGGCCAAAAACATTCAGTACTTC,CASREGSPSRFMAKNIQYF
TRBD2,-,16,TRBJ2-5,TRBV10-3,TGTGCCGCGGCTGCTGGGCTAGCGGGAGGGCAAGAGACCCAGTACTTC,CAAAAGLAGGQETQYF
-,-,12,TRBJ2-7,TRBV6-5,TGTGCCAGCGCCGTACAGTTCTACGAGCAGTACTTC,CASAVQFYEQYF
-,-,17,TRBJ2-7,TRBV21-1,TGTGCCAGCAGCAACAACAGTGTACTAGCGGGGGGTTACGAGCAGTACTTC,CASSNNSVLAGGYEQYF
-,-,17,TRBJ2-1,TRBV15,TGTGCCACCAGCAGCGCCACCGCTAGCTCCTCCTACAATGAGCAGTTCTTC,CATSSATASSSYNEQFF
TRBD1,once,14,TRBJ2-2,TRBV11-2,TGTGCCAGCAGCTTGACAGGGGATGTCGGGGAGCTGTTTTTT,CASSLTGDVGELFF
-,once,13,TRBJ1-5,TRBV19,TGTGCCAGTAGAGGGGTTAACAATCAGCCCCAGCATTTT,CASRGVNNQPQHF
-,-,16,TRBJ1-2,TRBV28,TGTGCCAGCAGTTTATTAGACGGAGGCTCTAACTATGGCTACACCTTC,CASSLLDGGSNYGYTF
TRBD1,-,18,TRBJ1-4,TRBV2,TGTGCCAGCAGAGGGTTCGGGACAGGGGGAGGCTCTAATGAAAAACTGTTTTTT,CASRGFGTGGGSNEKLFF
-,few,13,TRBJ1-5,TRBV6-2/TRBV6-3,TGTGCCAGCAGTTACAGGGATTCGCAGCCCCAGCATTTT,CASSYRDSQPQHF
-,-,12,TRBJ2-1,TRBV12-3/TRBV12-4,TGTGCCAGCAGCTCCGGGACCCAAAACAAGTTCTTC,CASSSGTQNKFF
-,-,13,TRBJ1-2,TRBV6-5,TGTGCCAGCAGGCCACAAGGAAACTATGGCTACACCTTC,CASRPQGNYGYTF
TRBD2,-,13,TRBJ2-1,TRBV19,TGTGCCAGTAGAATCTCTAGCGGGAATGAGCAGTTCTTC,CASRISSGNEQFF
TRBD1,once,15,TRBJ2-2,TRBV23-1,TGCGCCAGCAGTCCGGGACAGTTAAACACCGGGGAGCTGTTTTTT,CASSPGQLNTGELFF
-,-,16,TRBJ1-2,TRBV4-2,TGTGCCAGCAGCCAAGATGAAGGGCCGGCTAACTATGGCTACACCTTC,CASSQDEGPANYGYTF
-,-,15,TRBJ2-7,TRBV6-6,TGTGCCAGCAGTTACGGGGAGGGGGGTTCGTACGAGCAGTACTTC,CASSYGEGGSYEQYF
-,once,15,TRBJ2-3,TRBV18,TGTGCCAGCTCACCACGGGCGGCGAGCACAGATACGCAGTATTTT,CASSPRAASTDTQYF
-,-,16,TRBJ2-2,TRBV5-4,TGTGCCAGCAGCTTGGCCGGCGGGGCAAACACCGGGGAGCTGTTTTTT,CASSLAGGANTGELFF
-,once,11,TRBJ1-2,TRBV30,TGTGCCTGGAGTGTATACTATGGCTACACCTTC,CAWSVYYGYTF
-,-,12,TRBJ1-6,TRBV7-9,TGTGCCAGCAGGGATTATAATTCACCCCTCCACTTT,CASRDYNSPLHF
-,once,15,TRBJ2-5,TRBV6-2/TRBV6-3,TGTGCCAGCAGTTACAGCAGGGCTTCTCAAGAGACCCAGTACTTC,CASSYSRASQETQYF
-,-,14,TRBJ2-3,TRBV30,TGTGCCTGGAGTCCCGGTGTAATTAGAGATACGCAGTATTTT,CAWSPGVIRDTQYF
TRBD2,-,15,TRBJ2-1,TRBV9,TGTGCCAGCAGCGCCCGGACTAGCAGTGACAATGAGCAGTTCTTC,CASSARTSSDNEQFF
-,-,16,TRBJ2-2,TRBV7-6,TGTGCCAGCAGCTTACGTCGCCAGACGAACACCGGGGAGCTGTTTTTT,CASSLRRQTNTGELFF
-,-,15,TRBJ1-1,TRBV5-8,TGTGCCAGCAGCTTGGGGACGGGGTTAAAGGCTGAAGCTTTCTTT,CASSLGTGLKAEAFF
-,-,15,TRBJ1-2,TRBV7-8,TGTGCCAGCAGCACCGGGGACTTGATGGGCTATGGCTACACCTTC,CASSTGDLMGYGYTF
-,few,17,TRBJ1-4,TRBV6-1,TGTGCCAGCAGTGTACTGGGTCTTGCGGCAACTAATGAAAAACTGTTTTTT,CASSVLGLAATNEKLFF
TRBD2,-,18,TRBJ2-1,TRBV27,TGTGCCAGCAGTTTACGTGGACTAGCGGGAGTTCTCCACAATGAGCAGTTCTTC,CASSLRGLAGVLHNEQFF
TRBD1,-,13,TRBJ1-2,TRBV29-1,TGCAGCGTTGGTGGACAGGGGAACTATGGCTACACCTTC,CSVGGQGNYGYTF
TRBD1,-,16,TRBJ2-7,TRBV5-1,TGCGCCAGCAGCCCTAGGCTGGGACAGGGGACGCACGAGCAGTACTTC,CASSPRLGQGTHEQYF
TRBD2,-,18,TRBJ2-3,TRBV3-1/TRBV3-2,TGTGCCAGCAGCATCAGTACCCTAAAAGCGGGAGGGGCAGATACGCAGTATTTT,CASSISTLKAGGADTQYF
-,-,16,TRBJ2-2,TRBV9,TGTGCCAGCAGCGTAGGGCAGGGAGCGAACACCGGGGAGCTGTTTTTT,CASSVGQGANTGELFF
-,-,14,TRBJ2-7,TRBV30,TGTGCCTGGAGTCGTCCGCTACAGGGACCCCAGCAGTACTTC,CAWSRPLQGPQQYF
-,few,16,TRBJ1-2,TRBV4-2,TGTGCCAGCAGCCAAGAAGGGGCCAGGGTGAACTATGGCTACACCTTC,CASSQEGARVNYGYTF
-,-,15,TRBJ1-5,TRBV9,TGTGCCAGCAGCGTAGGGGGGGCGAGCAATCAGCCCCAGCATTTT,CASSVGGASNQPQHF
TRBD1,-,16,TRBJ1-4,TRBV4-2,TGTGCCAGCAGCCTCGGACAGGCCGCAACTAATGAAAAACTGTTTTTT,CASSLGQAATNEKLFF
-,once,16,TRBJ2-7,TRBV18,TGTGCCAGCTCACCCCTAGGAGATGTGGGAGTTGGCGAGCAGTACTTC,CASSPLGDVGVGEQYF
TRBD1,-,15,TRBJ2-7,TRBV18,TGTGCCAGCTCACCACTTTTAGGGACAGCTTACGAGCAGTACTTC,CASSPLLGTAYEQYF
TRBD2,few,14,TRBJ2-7,TRBV19,TGTGCCAGTACCCCGACTAGCGGGAGTTACGAGCAGTACTTC,CASTPTSGSYEQYF
-,-,20,TRBJ2-1,TRBV19,TGTGCCAGTAGTCCCGACCTCTCTACTAGCAGCTTGGTCTCCTACAATGAGCAGTTCTTC,CASSPDLSTSSLVSYNEQFF
TRBD2,-,15,TRBJ2-5,TRBV3-1/TRBV3-2,TGTGCCAGCAGCCAATGGACTAGCGGCCAAGAGACCCAGTACTTC,CASSQWTSGQETQYF
TRBD1,-,15,TRBJ1-2,TRBV6-1,TGTGCCAGCAGAGCGGGACAGGGGATCAACTATGGCTACACCTTC,CASRAGQGINYGYTF
-,-,15,TRBJ1-2,TRBV10-1,TGCGCCAGCAGTGAGTGCCACCAGGGGCGTCATGGCTACACCTTC,CASSECHQGRHGYTF
-,-,14,TRBJ1-6,TRBV6-5,TGTGCCAGCAGTTACTGGCAGGATAATTCACCCCTCCACTTT,CASSYWQDNSPLHF
TRBD1,-,15,TRBJ2-1,TRBV7-9,TGTGCCAGCAGCCCCGGGACAGGGGGCAAATGGGAGCAGTTCTTC,CASSPGTGGKWEQFF
-,-,16,TRBJ1-1,TRBV19,TGTGCCAGTAGTATATTGAACAGGCTCGATCACACTGAAGCTTTCTTT,CASSILNRLDHTEAFF
TRBD1,-,15,TRBJ1-2,TRBV10-3,TGTGCCATCAGTGTGGGGGGACAGGGGGAGTATGGCTACACCTTC,CAISVGGQGEYGYTF
-,-,15,TRBJ2-7,TRBV5-6,TGTGCCAGCAGCTTCAGAAACAGGAGTCCCTACGAGCAGTACTTC,CASSFRNRSPYEQYF